Following are 5 T cell receptor beta chains from one sample sequenced in a study of cytomegalovirus exposure and HLA in healthy donors. The PCR used 60 Vbeta and 13 Jbeta primers. Data came from immunoSEQ multiplex PCR; TCRdb stores just in-frame clones and leaves some out. The sample carries 150,000 to 200,000 clones, approximately 80% recorded once. The sequencing sample was made of PBMCs. These receptors originate from a woman aged 40 to 50 in good health and CMV-seropositive.

The chain is built from TRBV30 and TRBJ2-5; the match to TRBD1 covers 9 bases. CDR3 length: 13 amino acids. V shed 6 bases, J shed 6 bases, and the junction held 8 bases outside the gene matches. Germline CDR1 GTSNPN, CDR2 SVGIG (reference sequence). The CDR3 region is CACSGTGIKTQYF. CDR3 nucleotides: TGTGCCTGTTCCGGGACAGGGATAAAGACCCAGTACTTC.

V gene TRBV19 combines with J gene TRBJ2-1; TRBD2 might be the D (7 bases). The CDR3 loop spans 15 amino acids. V shed 1 base and J shed 4 bases, with 11 bases lying between them. The V gene's germline CDR1 is LNHDA and CDR2 SQIVND (reference sequence). The CDR3 loop is CASSIVAGAYNEQFF. DNA for the CDR3: TGTGCCAGTAGTATAGTGGCGGGGGCATACAATGAGCAGTTCTTC.

This chain joins TRBV9 and TRBJ1-6; maybe TRBD1 (5 bases). The CDR3 has 15 residues. V dropped 0 bases and J dropped 5 bases, with 9 bases sitting between them. Germline values: CDR1 SGDLS, CDR2 YYNGEE. CDR3 in DNA: TGTGCCAGCAGCGTAGACGGGGGGAATAATTCACCCCTCCACTTT. It encodes CASSVDGGNNSPLHF.

This clone was recorded once. The genes are TRBV7-6 and TRBJ1-2; D remains ambiguous. In germline, CDR1 is SGHVS, CDR2 FNYEAQ. Between the trimmed V and J ends, which lost 2 bases and 3 bases, there was a span of 19 bases. The CDR3 extends over 17 amino acids. The CDR3 spells CASSLSGVEGGYYGYTF. The DNA for the CDR3 is TGTGCCAGCAGCTTAAGTGGGGTGGAGGGCGGGTACTATGGCTACACCTTC.

This clone was observed once. One end of the junction varies from germline; a read error may be responsible. The chain has TRBV28 and TRBJ1-2; D gene uncertain. The CDR3 contains 20 residues. Germline CDR1 reads MDHEN; CDR2 reads SYDVKM. This CDR3 is CASSLFVNGGGRLLKDLMGF. As DNA, the CDR3 is TGTGCCAGCAGTTTATTTGTCAATGGTGGAGGGCGGCTCCTAAAAGACCTCATGGGCTTC.